These 6 T cell receptor beta chains came from one sample sequenced in a study of cytomegalovirus exposure and HLA in healthy donors. This PCR relied on a set of 60 Vbeta primers and 13 Jbeta primers. Data came from immunoSEQ multiplex PCR; TCRdb stores just in-frame clones and leaves some out. The sample contains around 200,000 clones, roughly 83% of which appear only once. Sequenced: PBMCs. The receptors originated from a woman aged 45-59 years in good health and CMV-seronegative.

CDR3 residues: CASSLTPTGYSYEQYF. CDR3 nucleotides: TGTGCCAGCAGCCTTACCCCGACAGGGTACTCCTACGAGCAGTACTTC. The V call is TRBV7-2, the J call TRBJ2-7; 7 bases map to TRBD1. V shed 5 bases, J shed 0 bases, and the junction held 10 bases outside the gene matches. From germline, CDR1 is SGHTA and CDR2 FQGNSA. This CDR3 comprises 16 residues. Complete variable domain (other parts from reference TRBV7-2 and TRBJ2-7): GAGVSQSPSNKVTEKGKDVELRCDPISGHTALYWYRQSLGQGLEFLIYFQGNSAPDKSGLPSDRFSAERTGGSVSTLTIQRTQQEDSAVYLCASSLTPTGYSYEQYFGPGTRLTVT.

The table lists this clone with a few counts. DNA of the CDR3: TGTGCCAGCAGCTTCGGAGGGAATGGCTACACCTTC. As protein: CASSFGGNGYTF. The V gene is TRBV7-9, the J gene TRBJ1-2; D gene ambiguous. CDR3 length: 12 amino acids. Germline CDR1 reads SEHNR; CDR2 reads FQNEAQ (reference sequence). V lost 3 bases and J lost 6, with 8 bases in between.

The rearrangement uses TRBV19 and TRBJ2-1; D might be TRBD2 (5 bases). CDR1 is LNHDA and CDR2 is SQIVND in the germline V gene (reference sequence). Trimming shortened V by 5 bases and J by 4 bases, and 9 bases separated the two germline ends. CDR3 length: 13 amino acids. CDR3 nucleotide sequence: TGTGCCAGTAGTCGGGATCTGTACAATGAGCAGTTCTTC. The encoded protein is CASSRDLYNEQFF. Full variable domain (remainder filled in from reference TRBV19 and TRBJ2-1): DGGITQSPKYLFRKEGQNVTLSCEQNLNHDAMYWYRQDPGQGLRLIYYSQIVNDFQKGDIAEGYSVSREKKESFPLTVTSAQKNPTAFYLCASSRDLYNEQFFGPGTRLTVL.

The V and J genes are TRBV28 and TRBJ2-7; 13 bases line up with TRBD2. In germline, CDR1 is MDHEN, CDR2 SYDVKM. The CDR3 sequence is 15 residues long. The ends lost 5 bases at V and 3 bases at J; junction bases unmatched: 4. CDR3 bases: TGTGCCAGCAGTCTCGGGACTAGCGGGGACTACGAGCAGTACTTC. As protein: CASSLGTSGDYEQYF.

The chain has TRBV4-3 and TRBJ1-2, with a possible D match to TRBD1 (5 bases). CDR3 length: 15 residues. The V and J ends lost 4 bases and 8 bases respectively, with 20 bases between them. Germline CDR1 is LGHNA and CDR2 is YSLEER. In DNA, the CDR3 is TGCGCCAGCAGCCCAAGACAGTCCCAGCTGGACGGCTACACCTTC. This encodes CASSPRQSQLDGYTF.

For this clone: The identical CDR3 is also encoded by other nucleotide sequences in the sample. The chain combines TRBV7-9 with TRBJ1-1; TRBD1 might be the D (5 bases). The germline V gene encodes CDR1 SEHNR and CDR2 FQNEAQ (reference sequence). The CDR3 totals 13 residues. Trimming took 5 bases from V and 4 from J, leaving 11 bases between them. CDR3 protein: CASSPWGGTEAFF. CDR3 DNA: TGTGCCAGCAGCCCCTGGGGCGGCACTGAAGCTTTCTTT.